This T cell receptor (beta chain) was recovered during a study of blood T cell repertoires in COVID-19. Study background: In each case, the material was cDNA or gDNA derived from T cells, B-cell-depleted T cells, or PBMCs.

A Seattle source enrolled patients during active infection and followed them longitudinally. This CDR3 has 13 amino acids. CDR1 and CDR2 from the germline V gene are LNHDA and SQIVND (reference sequence). V gave up 6 bases and J gave up 0 bases, with 8 bases separating them. As originally analysed: Reference gene primer amplification gave estimated nucleated cell counts. Libraries were prepared by immunoSEQ multiplex PCR; TCRdb keeps only in-frame clonotypes and omits some of them. Clone size and the V and J calls come from that table; the DNA yielded D and trimming. The data contain 330,000 or so clones, about nine tenths of them singletons.

The V call is TRBV19, the J call TRBJ1-1; D may be TRBD1 (6 bases). The clonotype originates from a woman aged 60-75 years with COVID-19, enrolled during active disease. The sequenced sample was peripheral blood. The CDR3 here is CASSGQLNTEAFF. CDR3 coding DNA: TGTGCCAGTAGCGGACAGTTGAACACTGAAGCTTTCTTT.